The T cell receptor (beta chain) under discussion was sequenced for a study of OX40 agonist ivuxolimab in advanced cancers. For the study at large: Prior checkpoint blockade (anti-PD-1, anti-PD-L1 or anti-CTLA-4) was permitted; approximately 44% had it. Study-wide findings and caveats: In CD8+ T cells, expanded clones were on average more numerous than in CD4+.

Profiling relied on immunoSEQ multiplex PCR, and the TCRdb table lists in-frame clones only, not all of them. The sample has 55,000 to 75,000 clones, around four fifths seen once. About this clone: Its target is unknown.

The germline V gene has CDR1 LGHNA and CDR2 YSLEER. The CDR3 is 17 residues long. V lost 0 bases and J lost 4; bases outside the gene matches: 5. Material: CD4+ or CD8+ T cells sorted from blood, obtained in a trial of the OX40 agonist ivuxolimab. This sequence joins TRBV4-3 and TRBJ2-1; TRBD2 matches at 11 bases. The TCR originated in an adult with an advanced solid tumor such as melanoma, head and neck, liver or kidney cancer. CDR3 DNA sequence: TGCGCCAGCAGCCAAGAGGAATTAGCGGGGGGGTACAATGAGCAGTTCTTC. Its protein is CASSQEELAGGYNEQFF.